The source of this T cell receptor (beta chain) is a study of blood T cells in healthy people across ages. The use of a sample-barcoded 5' primer and a J-beta primer mix characterized a second PCR of 7 to 11 cycles. Each CDR3 protein is one row after TCRdb ran MiXCR on the 5' RACE reads. The sample has hundreds of thousands of distinct CDR3 sequences; approximately 48% are singletons. CDR1 and CDR2 (germline): SEHNR, FQNEAQ (reference sequence). The CDR3 is 16 amino acids. With V trimmed by 4 bases and J by 0 bases, 8 bases remained unmatched. Note on this clonotype: Its specificity is not known.

Whole-study findings and limits: In the absence of known donor CMV status, changes in expanded clonotypes were possibly confounded. Naive T cell percentage by flow cytometry tracked strongly with beta diversity.

This chain links TRBV7-9 with TRBJ1-1, with 7 bases identical to TRBD1. What was sequenced was blood. This TCR derives from a man between 60 and 75 years old in good health. CDR3 amino acids: CASSYRGGQMNTEAFF. In nucleotides, the CDR3 is TGTGCCAGCAGCTACCGTGGGGGACAGATGAACACTGAAGCTTTCTTT.